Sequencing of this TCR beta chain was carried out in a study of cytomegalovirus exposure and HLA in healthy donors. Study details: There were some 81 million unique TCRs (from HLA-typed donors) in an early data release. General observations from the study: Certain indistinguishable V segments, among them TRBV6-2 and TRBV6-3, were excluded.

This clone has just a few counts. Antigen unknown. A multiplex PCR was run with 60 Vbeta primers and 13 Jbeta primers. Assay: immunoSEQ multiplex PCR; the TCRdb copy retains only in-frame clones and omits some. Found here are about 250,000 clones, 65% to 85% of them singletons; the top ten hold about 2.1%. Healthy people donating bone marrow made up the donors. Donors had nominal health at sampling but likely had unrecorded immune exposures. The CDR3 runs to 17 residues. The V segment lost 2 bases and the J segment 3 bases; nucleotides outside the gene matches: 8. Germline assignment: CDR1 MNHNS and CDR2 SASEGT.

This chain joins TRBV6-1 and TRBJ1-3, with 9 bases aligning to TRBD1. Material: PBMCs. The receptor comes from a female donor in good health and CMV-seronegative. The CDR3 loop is CASSERRTGVVGNTIYF. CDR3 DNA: TGTGCCAGCAGTGAAAGACGGACAGGGGTCGTTGGAAACACCATATATTTT.